This T cell receptor (beta chain) was documented in a study of blood T cell repertoires in COVID-19. Germline CDR1 and CDR2: SGHRS and YFSETQ. V lost 4 bases, J lost 0 bases, and 8 bases stayed unmatched. This CDR3 is 17 amino acids long. Profiled with immunoSEQ multiplex PCR; TCRdb holds only in-frame clones, not every one. The sample lists 60,000 to 80,000 clones; more than 70% were seen once. The origin of this receptor is a man aged 50-59 years with active COVID-19. The chain combines TRBV5-1 with TRBJ2-2; 8 nucleotides align to TRBD1. Sequencing was performed on peripheral blood. The CDR3 DNA reads TGCGCCAGCAGCCTGAGAGGACAGGGCCCGAACACCGGGGAGCTGTTTTTT. Amino acids: CASSLRGQGPNTGELFF.